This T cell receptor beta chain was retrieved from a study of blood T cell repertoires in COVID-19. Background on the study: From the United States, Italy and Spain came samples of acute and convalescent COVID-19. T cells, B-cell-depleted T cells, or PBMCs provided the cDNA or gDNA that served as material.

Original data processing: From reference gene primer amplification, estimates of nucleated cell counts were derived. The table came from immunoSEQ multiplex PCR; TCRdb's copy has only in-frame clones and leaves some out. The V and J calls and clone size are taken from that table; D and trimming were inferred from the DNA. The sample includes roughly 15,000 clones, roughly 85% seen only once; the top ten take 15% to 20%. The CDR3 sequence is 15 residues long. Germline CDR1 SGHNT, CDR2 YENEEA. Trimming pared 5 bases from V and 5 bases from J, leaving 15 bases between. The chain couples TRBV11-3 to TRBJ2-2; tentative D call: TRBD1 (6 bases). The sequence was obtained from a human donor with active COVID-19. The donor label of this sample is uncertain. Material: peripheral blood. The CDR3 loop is CASSRWAGATGELFF. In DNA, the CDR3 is TGTGCCAGCAGCCGTTGGGCAGGGGCGACCGGGGAGCTGTTTTTT.